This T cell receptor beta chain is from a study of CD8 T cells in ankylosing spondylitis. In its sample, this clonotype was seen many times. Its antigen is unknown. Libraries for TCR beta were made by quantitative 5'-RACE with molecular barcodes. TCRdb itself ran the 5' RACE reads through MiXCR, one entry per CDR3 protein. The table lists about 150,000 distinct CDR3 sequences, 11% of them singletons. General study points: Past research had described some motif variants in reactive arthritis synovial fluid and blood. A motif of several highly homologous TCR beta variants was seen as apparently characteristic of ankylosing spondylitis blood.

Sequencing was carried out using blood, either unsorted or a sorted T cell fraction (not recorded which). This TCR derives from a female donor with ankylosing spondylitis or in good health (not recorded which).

The chain's CDR3 is CSAREGGRTGTVLGEQFF. The CDR3 bases are TGCAGTGCTAGAGAGGGGGGTCGCACGGGCACGGTTTTGGGTGAGCAGTTCTTC. V gene TRBV20-1 combines with J gene TRBJ2-1, with a weak D call TRBD2 (6 bases). V lost 0 bases to trimming and J lost 9 bases, with 27 bases between them. CDR1 and CDR2 from the germline V gene are DFQATT and SNEGSKA (reference sequence). The CDR3 consists of 18 residues.